This T cell receptor beta chain was recorded in a study of chemoradiotherapy in HPV16-positive cancers (dated by TCRdb to between 2021 and 2022). For the wider study: Candidate HPV-specific T-cell clones and common TCR motifs were defined by functional T-cell assays performed on cells from a couple of HPV16-positive patients. The study asked whether T-cell immunity against the HPV oncoproteins E6 and E7 changes during chemoradiotherapy and whether it affects survival. TCR repertoires from roughly 93 patients with HPV-related cancers were then used to track the candidate HPV-specific TCRs and motifs.

Broader findings and caveats from the paper: Only two HPV16-positive patients were used to derive the functional definition of HPV-specific T cells, and the survival association was reported for HPV16-positive patients. Expansion of candidate HPV-specific clones and E7-related TCR motifs was observed in the tumor microenvironment during treatment, whereas no such expansion was observed for non-HPV-specific T cells. Improved recurrence-free survival in HPV16-positive patients was associated with expansion of HPV-responsive T cells during chemoradiotherapy.

The CDR3 sequence holds 14 residues, the cysteine and phenylalanine included. Solely the CDR3 DNA is kept, with 42 bases framed from the first base. CDR1 is given as SGHTA and CDR2 as FQGTGA, both from the germline V gene. The V end loses 6 bases and the J end loses 8 bases, and a stretch of 14 bases separates them. Repertoires were sampled multiple times during chemoradiotherapy, which allowed clonal expansion in the tumor microenvironment to be followed. As for this clone: There is no known antigen for this receptor. No quality values exist for individual bases; no much larger clone is one base distant.

Receptors were amplified or captured by the immunoSEQ multiplex PCR assay. The table was pulled from immuneACCESS by TCRdb, which kept in-frame rearrangements only. Such tables lose some clones; where checked, under half of the loss comes from unresolved V genes, and the rest has no known cause. The table for this sample lists about 3,900 clones; 75% to 95% of them were counted only once. Of the sample, around 4.2% falls within the top ten clones. Sequencing used tumor tissue, obtained from a patient who underwent chemoradiotherapy. The clonotype was recovered from a human donor with HPV-associated anogenital cancer. Recombination linked TRBV7-3 to TRBJ1-6; the D region possibly corresponds to TRBD1 (5 bases align). The CDR3: CASRAPGRDSPLHF. In nucleotides, the sequence is TGTGCCAGCAGGGCACCGGGACGGGATTCACCCCTCCACTTT.